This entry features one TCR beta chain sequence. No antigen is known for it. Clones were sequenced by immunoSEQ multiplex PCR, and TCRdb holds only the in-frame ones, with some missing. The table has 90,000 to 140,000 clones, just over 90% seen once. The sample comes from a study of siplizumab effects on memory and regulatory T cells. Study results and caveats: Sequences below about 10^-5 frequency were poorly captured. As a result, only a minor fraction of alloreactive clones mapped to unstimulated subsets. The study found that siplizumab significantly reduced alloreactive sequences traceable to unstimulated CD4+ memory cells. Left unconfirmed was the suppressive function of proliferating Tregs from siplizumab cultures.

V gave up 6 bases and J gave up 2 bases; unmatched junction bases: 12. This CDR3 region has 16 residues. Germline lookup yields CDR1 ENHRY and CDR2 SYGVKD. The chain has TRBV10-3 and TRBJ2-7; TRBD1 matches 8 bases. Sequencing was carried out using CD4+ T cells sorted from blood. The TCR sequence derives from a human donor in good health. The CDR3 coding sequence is TGTGCCATCAGCGCGAGGCTCGGGACAGGCCCCTACGAGCAGTACTTC. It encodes CAISARLGTGPYEQYF.